This is a list of T cell receptor beta chains from one sample in a study of T cell repertoires in cytomegalovirus infection. TCRdb re-called the reads through MiXCR, storing one row per CDR3 protein. The sample shows a few hundred thousand distinct CDR3 sequences, more than 20% of them seen only once. Source material: PBMCs. The source of these receptors is a human donor in good health (CMV status not recorded). Some clones in this sample may be carry-over from other donors' samples. Both conserved end residues are part of each CDR3. The D gene is left open where the match is weak. Some rows mark clone size as missing; the rest say once, few, many or name a class of expanded clone.

>TRBJ1-1|NA|TRBV28|few
TGTGCCAGCAGTTTGGGGGGTCACGACACTGAAGCTTTCTTT
CASSLGGHDTEAFF
>TRBJ2-1|NA|TRBV7-2|many
TGTGCCAGCAGCGCTTCTAGCTACAATGAGCAGTTCTTC
CASSASSYNEQFF
>TRBJ1-2|NA|TRBV4-1|NA
TGCGCCAGCAGCCAAGTCCGGGACGGGCCTAACTATGGCTACACCTTC
CASSQVRDGPNYGYTF
>TRBJ2-1|TRBD2|TRBV7-2|NA
TGTGCCAGCAGCCGAAATCAGCGGGATCAGTTCTTC
CASSRNQRDQFF
>TRBJ1-4|NA|TRBV5-4|once
TGTGCCAGCAGCTTTCAGGGGACGACAACTAATGAAAAACTGTTTTTT
CASSFQGTTTNEKLFF
>TRBJ2-7|NA|TRBV5-4|few
TGTGCCAGCACCTTGCTGGGGGGAGGCTACGAGCAGTACTTC
CASTLLGGGYEQYF
>TRBJ2-2|NA|TRBV2|once
TGTGCCTCGTCGAAGGACATCCTTAACACCGGGGAGCTGTTTTTT
CASSKDILNTGELFF
>TRBJ1-2|NA|TRBV4-1|NA
TGCGCCAGCAGCCAAGGGGACAAGGTGGCCTACACCTTC
CASSQGDKVAYTF
>TRBJ1-2|NA|TRBV7-2|many
TGTGCCAGCAGCTTAGAGGGACGCCTCTCTAGGGGCTACACCTTC
CASSLEGRLSRGYTF
>TRBJ1-1|TRBD1|TRBV7-2|many
TGTGCCAGCAGCTTAGGTCTTTGGGACAGGAACACTGAAGCTTTCTTT
CASSLGLWDRNTEAFF
>TRBJ1-5|TRBD1|TRBV19|NA
TGTGCCAGTAGTATAGAGGGGACAGGGAGTGGTTTTGATCAGCCCCAGCATTTT
CASSIEGTGSGFDQPQHF
>TRBJ2-2|NA|TRBV7-9|few
TGTGCCAGCAGCTTTGGGAGAGCGCCGACAGGAACCACCGGGGAGCTGTTTTTT
CASSFGRAPTGTTGELFF
>TRBJ1-2|TRBD1|TRBV12-5|few
TGTGCTAGTGGTTCGCACCGGGACAGCGTCGGTTACTATGGCTACACCTTC
CASGSHRDSVGYYGYTF
>TRBJ2-3|TRBD2|TRBV6-2/TRBV6-3|NA
TGTGCCAGCGTGAGCGGGGGAACGAAAGATACGCAGTATTTT
CASVSGGTKDTQYF
>TRBJ1-1|NA|TRBV11-3|NA
TGTGCCAGCAGCTTAGTGAGTTTTGTGACAGCGAACACTGAAGCTTTCTTT
CASSLVSFVTANTEAFF
>TRBJ2-7|NA|TRBV7-2|many
TGTGCCAGCAGCGGTAGCGGCTACGAGCAGTACTTC
CASSGSGYEQYF
>TRBJ2-7|TRBD2|TRBV27|few
TGTGCCAGCAGTACAGGGACTAGCGACCATATCTACGAGCAGTACTTC
CASSTGTSDHIYEQYF
>TRBJ1-2|NA|TRBV12-3/TRBV12-4|NA
TGTGCCAGCAGACAGACCGAGAGGGGCAACTATGGCTACACCTTC
CASRQTERGNYGYTF
>TRBJ1-4|TRBD1|TRBV30|NA
TGTGCCTGGAGCCTATCGTTTGAGTGGACAGGGGTTTTAGGGAAACTGTTTTTT
CAWSLSFEWTGVLGKLFF
>TRBJ2-7|TRBD2|TRBV7-2|many
TGTGCCAGCAGCTCTCTAGCGGGAGTCCCCCACGAGCAGTACTTC
CASSSLAGVPHEQYF
>TRBJ1-1|NA|TRBV5-1|few
TGCGCCAGCAGCCTTATGCCGACAGCCAGGAACACTGAAGCTTTCTTT
CASSLMPTARNTEAFF
>TRBJ2-1|NA|TRBV27|few
TGTGCCAGCAGGAATCTAGCGAACAATGAGCAGTTCTTC
CASRNLANNEQFF
>TRBJ2-3|NA|TRBV10-3|NA
TGTGCCATCAGTGAAACCGGGACGGGAAGGGGAGATACGCAGTATTTT
CAISETGTGRGDTQYF
>TRBJ1-6|NA|TRBV27|NA
TGTGCCAGCAGACCAGGACAGAATAATTCACCCCTCCACTTT
CASRPGQNNSPLHF
>TRBJ1-2|TRBD1|TRBV5-5|few
TGTGCCAGCGTCACCCGGACAGGGAACTATGGCTACACCTTC
CASVTRTGNYGYTF
>TRBJ2-6|NA|TRBV5-1|few
TGCGCCAGCAAGGCCCAGGGTCTTAGCGGGGCCAACGTCCTGACTTTC
CASKAQGLSGANVLTF
>TRBJ2-5|TRBD2|TRBV19|many
TGTGCCAGTAGTCCGACGACTAGCGGGCAAGGAGACCAGTACTTC
CASSPTTSGQGDQYF
>TRBJ1-2|NA|TRBV7-2|many
TGTGCCAGCAGCTATTCCTCCTATGGCTACACCTTC
CASSYSSYGYTF
>TRBJ2-7|NA|TRBV6-2/TRBV6-3|NA
TGTGCCAGCAGTCAAGGGTTCCCCTACGAGCAGTACTTC
CASSQGFPYEQYF